These 24 T cell receptor beta chains were sequenced from one sample in a study of regulatory T cells in long-lasting Graves disease. For TCR beta, libraries came from iRepertoire HTBI primers and Arm-PCR of CDR3 regions. TCRdb re-derived calls from the multiplex PCR reads in MiXCR, one entry per CDR3 protein. This sample has more than 650,000 distinct CDR3 sequences; 25% to 35% occur once, and the top ten carry under 50%. Time point reported: persistent/refractory GD, antithyroid drugs over 5 years with positive TRAb. PBMC RNA was the source of the TCR library. The input for sequencing was peripheral blood mononuclear cells (PBMCs), taken when the disease was refractory, from a patient treated with antithyroid drugs. Receptors originate from a female donor with Graves disease.

This clonotype was observed a single time. CDR3 sequence: CASSLITGSWAKNIQYF. The CDR3 nucleotides read TGTGCCAGCAGCTTAATTACAGGGAGTTGGGCAAAAAACATTCAGTACTTC. V and J are TRBV7-2 and TRBJ2-4, with D tentatively TRBD1 (6 bases). Between the trimmed V and J ends, which lost 2 bases and 4 bases, there was a span of 18 bases. CDR3 length: 17 amino acids. Germline V gives CDR1 SGHTA, CDR2 FQGNSA.

This clonotype was counted many times. This chain links TRBV28 with TRBJ1-6, with 9 bases aligning to TRBD1. The CDR3 covers 15 residues. The V segment lost 7 bases and the J segment 10 bases; nucleotides outside the gene matches: 11. The germline gives CDR1 MDHEN, CDR2 SYDVKM. CDR3 loop: CASTASDRGSSPLHF. The CDR3 nucleotides are TGTGCCAGCACAGCTTCCGACAGGGGGTCATCACCCCTCCACTTT.

The chain uses TRBV27 and TRBJ1-1, with D perhaps TRBD1 (5 bases). Trimming took off 4 bases at V and 0 bases at J, with 15 bases between the two ends. Germline lookup yields CDR1 MNHEY and CDR2 SMNVEV (reference sequence). There are 16 residues in the CDR3. The CDR3 DNA follows: TGTGCCAGCAGTTCGGGACGGGTCCTTATGAACACTGAAGCTTTCTTT. As protein: CASSSGRVLMNTEAFF.

In its sample, this clonotype was seen once. Germline and junction disagree at one end, which may indicate a read error. J is TRBJ2-7 and V is TRBV6-2 or TRBV6-3, with D unresolved. The length of the CDR3 is 12 residues. In germline, CDR1 is MNHEY, CDR2 SVGEGT. The CDR3 DNA reads TGTGCCAGCAGTCTAGAGGCCTACGAGCAGTGCTTC. As protein: CASSLEAYEQCF.

The V call is TRBV5-5, the J call TRBJ1-2; D might be TRBD1 (5 bases). The CDR3 runs 14 residues. Germline CDR1 is SGHKS and CDR2 is YYEKEE (reference sequence). V shed 5 bases and J shed 4 bases, with 15 bases lying between them. CDR3 amino acids: CASRRDSTGYGYTF. Written as DNA, the CDR3 is TGTGCCAGCAGACGGGACTCCACAGGCTATGGCTACACCTTC.

The chain has TRBV7-6 and TRBJ1-2; no clear D. V shed 5 bases and J shed 4 bases, with 8 bases lying between them. Germline CDR1 SGHVS, CDR2 FNYEAQ. The CDR3 runs to 12 residues. In nucleotides, the CDR3 is TGTGCCAGCAGCCCCGTAGCCTATGGCTACACCTTC. The encoded protein is CASSPVAYGYTF.

The chain joins TRBV6-1 to TRBJ1-1; D call uncertain. The germline V gene has CDR1 MNHNS and CDR2 SASEGT. Trimming removed 1 base from V and 10 bases from J, with 13 bases in between. The CDR3 contains 13 residues. The CDR3 nucleotides read TGTGCCAGCAGTGAAGGTGGGATGACGGCAGCTTTCTTT. This gives the protein CASSEGGMTAAFF.

The rearrangement links TRBV30 to TRBJ2-2, with D hard to call. Germline CDR1 and CDR2: GTSNPN and SVGIG (reference sequence). V was pared by 2 bases and J by 1 base, with 5 bases between. There are 13 residues in the CDR3. As DNA, the CDR3 is TGTGCCTGGAGTAGGGTGAACACCGGGGAGCTGTTTTTT. This sequence encodes CAWSRVNTGELFF.

In this sample, this clonotype turned up a few times. The gene calls are TRBV11-2 and TRBJ2-5; 15 bases align to TRBD2. The J segment lost 2 bases and the V segment lost 5 bases, leaving 18 bases of the junction unmatched. The germline V gene encodes CDR1 SGHAT and CDR2 FQNNGV. The CDR3 spans 21 residues. Written as DNA, the CDR3 is TGTGCCAGCAGCCAGTGGAACAAATGGACTAGCGGGAGGGTATGGCAAGAGACCCAGTACTTC. It codes for CASSQWNKWTSGRVWQETQYF.

The chain joins TRBV29-1 to TRBJ1-1, with D maybe TRBD1 (6 bases). The CDR3 has 13 residues. The germline V and J ends were trimmed by 3 bases and 7 bases, with 15 bases remaining between them. CDR1 is SQVTM and CDR2 is ANQGSEA in the germline V gene. The CDR3 here is CSVDESRGFEAFF. For the CDR3, the DNA is TGCAGCGTTGATGAATCGAGGGGGTTTGAAGCTTTCTTT.

This clonotype was counted a few times. This chain connects TRBV7-2 to TRBJ1-4, with a tentative D call TRBD1 (5 bases). Trimming removed 6 bases at V and 10 bases at J, with 15 bases between. Germline lookup yields CDR1 SGHTA and CDR2 FQGNSA. The CDR3 has 13 amino acids. The CDR3 here is CASSPSGGGKLFF. CDR3 coding DNA: TGTGCCAGCAGTCCGTCGGGGGGAGGAAAACTGTTTTTT. Using reference TRBV7-2 and TRBJ1-4 for the parts outside the CDR3, the full variable domain is GAGVSQSPSNKVTEKGKDVELRCDPISGHTALYWYRQSLGQGLEFLIYFQGNSAPDKSGLPSDRFSAERTGGSVSTLTIQRTQQEDSAVYLCASSPSGGGKLFFGSGTQLSVL.

This clonotype was recorded many times. This chain joins TRBV28 and TRBJ1-1; D might be TRBD1 (6 bases). CDR1 is MDHEN, CDR2 SYDVKM, per germline. V was clipped by 2 bases and J by 3 bases, with 10 bases between them. The CDR3 consists of 14 residues. For the CDR3, the DNA is TGTGCCAGCAGTTTAACTAGGGGGGACACTGAAGCTTTCTTT. This translates into CASSLTRGDTEAFF.

V usage is TRBV24-1 and J usage is TRBJ2-2; TRBD1 agrees at 8 bases. The CDR3 runs 15 residues. CDR1 is KGHDR, CDR2 SFDVKD, per germline. V was clipped by 2 bases and J by 3 bases; unmatched bases: 1. The CDR3 reads CATSDSDRDTGELFF. For the CDR3, the DNA is TGTGCCACCAGTGATTCGGACAGGGACACCGGGGAGCTGTTTTTT.

In its sample, this clonotype was seen many times. This CDR3 reads CASKPQGHEQYF. The CDR3 DNA follows: TGTGCCAGCAAACCGCAGGGGCACGAGCAGTACTTC. The chain links TRBV2 to TRBJ2-7; D is perhaps TRBD1 (6 bases). The CDR3 spans 12 residues. V lost 7 bases to trimming and J lost 5 bases, with 12 bases between them. Germline V CDR1 and CDR2: SNHLY, FYNNEI.

This clonotype was observed a few times. This chain joins TRBV27 and TRBJ1-4, with 7 bases identical to TRBD1. This CDR3 contains 13 residues. CDR1 is MNHEY and CDR2 is SMNVEV in the germline V gene (reference sequence). J was trimmed by 8 bases and V by 4 bases; bases with no gene match: 4. For the CDR3, the DNA is TGTGCCAGCAGTTGGGACAGAGGAGAAAAACTGTTTTTT. It encodes CASSWDRGEKLFF.

The chain recombines TRBV18 with TRBJ1-2, with 7 nucleotides matching TRBD1. Germline assignment: CDR1 KGHSH and CDR2 LQKENI. This CDR3 is built from 15 residues. V lost 3 bases and J lost 1; bases outside the gene matches: 5. For the CDR3, the DNA is TGTGCCAGCTCACCTGAGACAGGGAATAACTATGGCTACACCTTC. This translates into CASSPETGNNYGYTF.

The chain uses TRBV7-9 and TRBJ1-5; 8 bases map to TRBD1. V dropped 5 bases and J dropped 6; count of bases not matched to a gene: 18. From germline, CDR1 is SEHNR and CDR2 FQNEAQ (reference sequence). The CDR3 is made up of 18 amino acids. The CDR3 DNA reads TGTGCCAGCAGCCCCAAGGAAGAACTTACAGGGGGGAGTCAGCCCCAGCATTTT. Its protein is CASSPKEELTGGSQPQHF.

V and J are TRBV5-1 and TRBJ2-7; 7 bases line up with TRBD2. J gave up 0 bases and V 0 bases, and 6 bases lay outside the gene matches. This CDR3 is 16 amino acids long. The V gene's germline CDR1 is SGHRS and CDR2 YFSETQ. DNA for the CDR3: TGCGCCAGCAGCTTGGAAGGAGCGGGGAGCTCCTACGAGCAGTACTTC. Translated: CASSLEGAGSSYEQYF.

Concerning this clonotype: A much larger clone is a single base away; this may be a read error. The chain combines TRBV7-3 with TRBJ1-1; a weak D match, TRBD1 (6 bases). The CDR3 is 13 amino acids. Germline CDR1 is SGHTA and CDR2 is FQGTGA. The CDR3 DNA sequence: TGTGCCAGCAGCCATTCGTGGGACACTGAAGCTCTCTTT. Its protein is CASSHSWDTEALF.

This clonotype was seen a few times. V usage is TRBV10-3 and J usage is TRBJ1-6; a weak D match, TRBD1 (6 bases). The CDR3 has 14 amino acids. V was trimmed by 6 bases and J by 7 bases, leaving 13 bases between them. CDR1 and CDR2 from the germline V gene are ENHRY and SYGVKD. Here the CDR3 reads CAIRKPGDNSPLHF. DNA of the CDR3: TGTGCCATCAGGAAACCAGGGGACAATTCACCCCTCCACTTT.

The chain links TRBV27 to TRBJ2-7, with a weak D call TRBD1 (6 bases). V lost 4 bases and J 3 bases, leaving 13 bases between the germline ends. The CDR3 consists of 14 residues. CDR1 is MNHEY and CDR2 is SMNVEV in the germline V gene (reference sequence). DNA of the CDR3: TGTGCCAGCAGTTCCGAGGACAGCCTCTACGAGCAGTACTTC. Protein: CASSSEDSLYEQYF.

The CDR3 reads CASGFWTQSNQPQHF. The CDR3 DNA reads as TGTGCTAGTGGTTTCTGGACACAAAGCAATCAGCCCCAGCATTTT. The chain combines TRBV12-5 with TRBJ1-5; D perhaps matches TRBD1 (5 bases). Between the trimmed V and J ends, which lost 3 bases and 1 base, there was a span of 10 bases. The CDR3 extends over 15 amino acids. In germline, CDR1 is LGHNT, CDR2 FRNRAP.

There are a few counts of this clonotype. The CDR3 nucleotides are TGTGCCAGCAGTTTTAGGAGGGGAGGCTACGAGCAGTACTTC. Translation: CASSFRRGGYEQYF. V usage is TRBV27 and J usage is TRBJ2-7; maybe TRBD2 (6 bases). The CDR3 is made up of 14 amino acids. V was trimmed by 3 bases and J by 3 bases, leaving 12 bases between them. In germline, CDR1 is MNHEY, CDR2 SMNVEV (reference sequence).

The chain has TRBV6-5 and TRBJ2-7, with 9 nucleotides matching TRBD2. The ends lost 2 bases at V and 1 base at J; junction bases unmatched: 9. CDR1 is MNHEY and CDR2 is SVGAGI in the germline V gene. The CDR3 contains 17 residues. The CDR3 DNA sequence: TGTGCCAGCAGTTACCCTATAGGAGCGGGAGGTTCCTACGAGCAGTACTTC. This translates into CASSYPIGAGGSYEQYF.